The present T cell receptor beta chain was sequenced within a study of T cells in Graves' hyperthyroidism and ophthalmopathy. Looking at the study overall: Initial diagnosis, before any treatment, was when peripheral blood was collected.

This clonotype was detected ten times or more. Antigen unknown. Uncontrolled infection, other autoimmune disease, pregnancy and lactation each barred patients from inclusion. The study's findings and limits: Blood also contained most expanded thyroid clonotypes above 0.001.

Amplification targeted TCR beta CDR3 regions from RNA transcripts. The HTBI primer set was used in a first-round RT-PCR of the TCR CDR3. TCRdb passed the multiplex PCR reads through MiXCR, listing each CDR3 protein once. This sample has some 300,000 distinct CDR3 sequences, with roughly an eighth found just once. Trimming cost V 3 bases and J 3 bases; bases outside gene matches: 7. The CDR3 contains 16 residues. Per the germline V gene, CDR1 is MNHNS and CDR2 is SASEGT. The sequencing input was blood. This sequence originates from a woman in her 40s with Graves' hyperthyroidism. This chain joins TRBV6-1 and TRBJ2-2; the match to TRBD2 covers 7 bases. This CDR3 reads CASSEPAAGDTGELFF. As DNA, the CDR3 is TGTGCCAGCAGTGAGCCAGCTGCGGGGGACACCGGGGAGCTGTTTTTT.